This TCR beta chain was recovered during a study of T-cell reconstitution after alpha-beta-depleted transplantation in children. Preparation of the TCRbeta library used unique molecular identifiers. One entry per CDR3 protein results from TCRdb running MiXCR on the PCR reads. The sample includes 45,000 to 55,000 distinct CDR3 sequences, about 5% of them seen just once. Overall study results and limits: It was newly produced T cells that mostly accounted for T-cell counts and diversity one year after transplant. In patients about two months after transplant, alpha-beta T cells reportedly arose from several hundred expanded graft clones.

V gave up 6 bases and J gave up 1 base; unmatched junction bases: 5. CDR1 and CDR2 (germline): MNHEY, SMNVEV (reference sequence). The length of the CDR3 is 14 residues. The sample holds many counts of this clonotype. The antigen is undetermined. Material: PBMCs, mostly from graft donor cells, obtained 60 days after TCRalphabeta/CD19-depleted stem cell transplant. This chain links TRBV27 with TRBJ2-7, with TRBD1 matching over 8 bases. This clonotype was obtained from a female patient aged 2 to 10 who had a stem cell transplant for aplastic anemia, so the T cells may come from the graft donor. The chain's CDR3 is CASRPDRASYEQYV. In DNA form, the CDR3 reads TGTGCCAGCAGGCCGGACAGGGCATCCTACGAGCAGTACGTC.